Following are 16 T cell receptor beta chains from one sample sequenced in a study of vaccination and CD4 T cells after COVID-19. Time point specified: late sampling 161 to 241 days after vaccination in three convalescent patients. Documented treatment: roughly nine-day PBMC culture with coronavirus spike peptide pools or control peptides (ViraFEST assay). An Oncomine TCR Beta short-read assay was used to sequence the DNA from cultured CD4+ T cells. TCRdb re-analysed the PCR reads in MiXCR, keeping a single row per CDR3 protein. Of about 25,000 distinct CDR3 sequences listed, roughly a third were seen once; the top ten hold 3% to 4%. Their cognate antigens are unknown. This specimen was CD4+ T cells from blood, cultured in vitro, taken about 7 months after SARS-CoV-2 vaccination. The receptor source for this set is a human donor who had recovered from COVID-19.

The table lists this clonotype with a few counts. The chain combines TRBV2 with TRBJ1-5, with 9 bases that match TRBD1. With 7 bases clipped from V and 4 bases from J, the junction kept 8 bases outside the gene matches. CDR1 SNHLY and CDR2 FYNNEI come from the germline V gene. The CDR3 sequence is 15 residues long. CDR3 loop: CASNQQGAGNQPQHF. The DNA for the CDR3 is TGTGCCAGCAATCAACAGGGGGCTGGAAATCAGCCCCAGCATTTT.

This clonotype was detected only a few times. The chain recombines TRBV19 with TRBJ2-3, with 9 nucleotides matching TRBD2. Per germline, CDR1 LNHDA and CDR2 SQIVND (reference sequence). This CDR3 spans 14 amino acids. The junction had 2 bases not matched to a gene; V was cut back by 4 bases and J by 3 bases. CDR3 in DNA: TGTGCCAGTAGTAATAGCGGGAGTACAGATACGCAGTATTTT. Amino acids: CASSNSGSTDTQYF.

This clonotype was seen a few times. The chain is built from TRBV20-1 and TRBJ1-6; D remains ambiguous. V shed 0 bases and J shed 3 bases, with 12 bases lying between them. Germline CDR1 and CDR2: DFQATT and SNEGSKA (reference sequence). This CDR3 has 16 residues. CDR3 DNA sequence: TGCAGTGCTAGAGATGAAAGGAAAGGCTATAATTCACCCCTCCACTTT. Its translation is CSARDERKGYNSPLHF.

This clonotype was seen only a few times. V is TRBV5-1 and J is TRBJ2-5; D may be TRBD1 or TRBD2 (5 bases each). Germline V lookup: CDR1 SGHRS, CDR2 YFSETQ. Trimming removed 4 bases from V and 5 bases from J, with 12 bases in between. The CDR3 consists of 13 residues. The CDR3 loop is CASSPGASETQYF. In nucleotides, the CDR3 is TGCGCCAGCAGCCCCGGGGCCTCGGAGACCCAGTACTTC.

This clonotype was seen a few times. The chain recombines TRBV2 with TRBJ2-7, with TRBD2 matching over 8 bases. The CDR3 extends over 14 amino acids. Germline CDR1 reads SNHLY; CDR2 reads FYNNEI. V shed 6 bases and J 6 bases; nucleotides not matched to a gene: 10. The chain's CDR3 is CASSLGRDIGEQYF. The CDR3 DNA reads TGTGCCAGCAGCCTCGGGAGGGATATCGGCGAGCAGTACTTC.

The rearrangement links TRBV5-1 to TRBJ2-3; 9 bases line up with TRBD1. This CDR3 spans 17 amino acids. Germline V gives CDR1 SGHRS, CDR2 YFSETQ. Trimming cost V 0 bases and J 1 base; bases outside gene matches: 6. In DNA form, the CDR3 reads TGCGCCAGCAGCTTGGCCCTCCGGACAGGGGGCACAGATACGCAGTATTTT. It yields the protein CASSLALRTGGTDTQYF.

This clonotype has just one count. This sequence joins TRBV4-1 and TRBJ2-5; D is tentatively TRBD1 or TRBD2 (5 bases each). CDR3 size: 14 residues. V lost 3 bases, J lost 3 bases, and 11 bases lay in between. The germline V gene has CDR1 MGHRA and CDR2 YSYEKL. The DNA for the CDR3 is TGCGCCAGCAGCCAGCCTGGGACGAAAGAGACCCAGTACTTC. This codes for CASSQPGTKETQYF.

V gene TRBV20-1 combines with J gene TRBJ2-1; TRBD2 might be the D (5 bases). This CDR3 spans 14 amino acids. The germline CDR1 and CDR2 sequences are DFQATT and SNEGSKA (reference sequence). V lost 5 bases, J lost 2 bases, and 13 bases lay in between. This CDR3 is CSASIPGAYNEQFF. CDR3 DNA sequence: TGCAGTGCTTCGATCCCCGGGGCCTACAATGAGCAGTTCTTC.

This clonotype has a handful of counts. V usage is TRBV20-1 and J usage is TRBJ2-3; TRBD1 matches 7 bases. Germline V lookup: CDR1 DFQATT, CDR2 SNEGSKA (reference sequence). The trim removed 5 bases at V and 8 bases at J, leaving 16 bases unmatched. This CDR3 contains 15 residues. The CDR3 reads CSAERDSLSGVTQYF. DNA of the CDR3: TGCAGTGCTGAACGGGACAGCCTAAGCGGTGTTACGCAGTATTTT.

This clonotype was counted only a few times. The chain uses TRBV7-3 and TRBJ2-3, with 9 bases matching TRBD2. CDR1 SGHTA and CDR2 FQGTGA come from the germline V gene. The CDR3 totals 15 residues. The V segment lost 3 bases and the J segment 0 bases; nucleotides outside the gene matches: 1. The CDR3 loop is CASSFTSGSTDTQYF. The CDR3 DNA is TGTGCCAGCAGCTTTACTAGCGGGAGCACAGATACGCAGTATTTT.

The V gene is TRBV15, the J gene TRBJ2-1; 12 bases align to TRBD2. CDR1 is LNHNV, CDR2 YYDKDF, per germline (reference sequence). The J segment lost 6 bases and the V segment lost 1 base, leaving 1 base of the junction unmatched. CDR3 size: 15 residues. The CDR3 here is CATSRGLAGVNEQFF. The CDR3 bases are TGTGCCACCAGCAGAGGACTAGCGGGAGTCAATGAGCAGTTCTTC.

About this clonotype itself: A read error may account for a junction end that differs from germline. This chain connects TRBV6-1 to TRBJ1-1, with D possibly being TRBD1 (5 bases). Germline V gene lookup returns CDR1 MNHNS and CDR2 SASEGT. This CDR3 is built from 13 residues. This chain's CDR3 is CASSRTPQMELNF. The CDR3 DNA follows: TGTGCCAGCAGTAGGACACCCCAGATGGAATTGAACTTT.

This clonotype is labeled medium-sized. The chain carries TRBV25-1 and TRBJ2-5, with a possible D match to TRBD2 (7 bases). Trimming stripped 6 bases from V and 2 bases from J, with 16 bases between. Germline V gene data show CDR1 as MGHDK and CDR2 as SYGVNS. CDR3 length: 15 amino acids. Here the CDR3 DNA reads TGTGCCAGCAGCCCCCGGGGGGCTGGGCAAGAGACCCAGTACTTC. This encodes CASSPRGAGQETQYF.

The chain couples TRBV19 to TRBJ1-6; 10 bases fit TRBD1. V dropped 7 bases and J dropped 10; count of bases not matched to a gene: 7. Per germline, CDR1 LNHDA and CDR2 SQIVND (reference sequence). The CDR3 sequence is 14 residues long. In DNA, the CDR3 is TGTGCCAGTACCCCGGACAGGGGGTTGTCACCCCTCCACTTT. Its protein is CASTPDRGLSPLHF. Filled out from reference TRBV19 and TRBJ1-6, the complete variable domain reads DGGITQSPKYLFRKEGQNVTLSCEQNLNHDAMYWYRQDPGQGLRLIYYSQIVNDFQKGDIAEGYSVSREKKESFPLTVTSAQKNPTAFYLCASTPDRGLSPLHFGNGTRLTVT.

The gene calls are TRBV27 and TRBJ2-7; 7 bases map to TRBD2. CDR3 length: 15 amino acids. Unmatched junction bases numbered 10, after V lost 5 bases and J lost 3 bases. Germline-derived CDR1 and CDR2 are MNHEY and SMNVEV (reference sequence). In DNA form, the CDR3 reads TGTGCCAGCAGTCCAGCGGGGTTAGGAGGCTACGAGCAGTACTTC. Protein product: CASSPAGLGGYEQYF.

V is TRBV12-3 or TRBV12-4 and J is TRBJ2-7; 9 nucleotides match TRBD2. The CDR3 is 14 amino acids. Trimming took 5 bases from V and 3 from J; bases not matched to a gene: 5. CDR3 DNA sequence: TGTGCCAGCAGTCTTAGCGGGAGCGGCTACGAGCAGTACTTC. This encodes CASSLSGSGYEQYF.